A selection of T cell receptor beta chains follows, all from one sample in a study of a mutant IDH1 vaccine in newly diagnosed glioma. The protocol was immunoSEQ multiplex PCR, while the TCRdb copy is restricted to in-frame clones and leaves out a portion. The top ten clones hold around 8.4% of a sample with about 24,000 clones, approximately 91% of them seen once. The sequenced sample was PBMCs, obtained from a glioma patient treated with radiotherapy, temozolomide or both. The receptors were sampled from a man aged 25-45 years with glioma. The CDR3 runs from the conserved cysteine through the conserved F or W. D genes are given only for firm matches. Some rows mark clone size as missing; the rest say once, few, many or name a class of expanded clone.

size: NA
V: TRBV30
D: NA
J: TRBJ1-6
CDR3: CAWSVGRGWSPLHF
DNA: TGTGCCTGGAGTGTGGGCAGGGGTTGGTCACCCCTCCACTTT

size: NA
V: TRBV19
D: NA
J: TRBJ1-2
CDR3: CATYRRGSNYGYTF
DNA: TGTGCCACCTACCGACGGGGCTCTAACTATGGCTACACCTTC

size: NA
V: TRBV4-1
D: NA
J: TRBJ2-7
CDR3: CASSQDGSPSYEQYF
DNA: TGCGCCAGCAGCCAAGATGGGAGCCCCTCCTACGAGCAGTACTTC

size: NA
V: TRBV7-8
D: TRBD2
J: TRBJ2-3
CDR3: CASSPLAGGADTQYF
DNA: TGTGCCAGCAGTCCCTTAGCGGGAGGGGCAGATACGCAGTATTTT

size: NA
V: TRBV6-6
D: NA
J: TRBJ2-7
CDR3: CASSIPGLYEQYF
DNA: TGTGCCAGCAGTATCCCCGGACTCTACGAGCAGTACTTC

size: NA
V: TRBV13
D: TRBD2
J: TRBJ2-2
CDR3: CASSLGLAGAIGELFF
DNA: TGTGCCAGCAGCTTGGGACTAGCGGGAGCGATCGGGGAGCTGTTTTTT

size: NA
V: TRBV5-1
D: TRBD1
J: TRBJ2-7
CDR3: CASSAIPGGMLYEQYF
DNA: TGCGCCAGCAGCGCCATCCCAGGGGGTATGCTCTACGAGCAGTACTTC

size: NA
V: TRBV11-2
D: NA
J: TRBJ2-1
CDR3: CASSPLGRRYEQFF
DNA: TGTGCCAGCAGCCCCTTAGGGAGGAGGTATGAGCAGTTCTTC

size: NA
V: TRBV10-3
D: TRBD1
J: TRBJ2-7
CDR3: CAISDPDRGRSYEQYF
DNA: TGTGCCATCAGTGACCCCGACAGGGGGCGATCCTACGAGCAGTACTTC

size: NA
V: TRBV6-5
D: NA
J: TRBJ2-1
CDR3: CASSLLGGSYNEQFF
DNA: TGTGCCAGCAGCCTCCTAGGGGGCTCCTACAATGAGCAGTTCTTC

size: NA
V: TRBV11-2
D: TRBD1
J: TRBJ1-5
CDR3: CASSSDRDNQPQHF
DNA: TGTGCCAGCAGCTCGGACAGGGACAATCAGCCCCAGCATTTT

size: few
V: TRBV9
D: TRBD1
J: TRBJ2-1
CDR3: CASRPGTGGRNEQFF
DNA: TGTGCCAGCAGGCCAGGGACAGGGGGGCGGAATGAGCAGTTCTTC

size: NA
V: TRBV19
D: NA
J: TRBJ2-3
CDR3: CASSTQAETPTDTQYF
DNA: TGTGCCAGTAGTACCCAAGCGGAGACCCCAACAGATACGCAGTATTTT

size: once
V: TRBV6-1
D: TRBD1
J: TRBJ1-5
CDR3: CASSDFAGGGSNQPQHF
DNA: TGTGCCAGCAGTGATTTCGCAGGGGGAGGGAGCAATCAGCCCCAGCATTTT

size: NA
V: TRBV30
D: NA
J: TRBJ2-1
CDR3: CAWSVNRANEQFF
DNA: TGTGCCTGGAGTGTAAACAGGGCAAATGAGCAGTTCTTC

size: NA
V: TRBV27
D: NA
J: TRBJ1-6
CDR3: CASRGPGRQFNSPLHF
DNA: TGTGCCAGCAGAGGCCCGGGACGGCAGTTTAATTCACCCCTCCACTTT

size: NA
V: TRBV6-1
D: TRBD1
J: TRBJ2-2
CDR3: CASRDRGNGELFF
DNA: TGTGCCAGCAGGGACAGGGGTAACGGGGAGCTGTTTTTT

size: once
V: TRBV7-2
D: NA
J: TRBJ1-2
CDR3: CARREQGYGYTF
DNA: TGTGCCAGAAGGGAACAGGGCTATGGCTACACCTTC

size: NA
V: TRBV5-1
D: NA
J: TRBJ2-7
CDR3: CASSSQGGGYYEQYF
DNA: TGCGCCAGCAGTTCCCAAGGAGGGGGGTACTACGAGCAGTACTTC

size: NA
V: TRBV10-3
D: TRBD2
J: TRBJ2-1
CDR3: CAISESETSGPNWDNEQFF
DNA: TGTGCCATCAGTGAGTCGGAGACTAGCGGCCCCAATTGGGACAATGAGCAGTTCTTC

size: NA
V: TRBV18
D: NA
J: TRBJ2-7
CDR3: CASRTFQGLDYEQYF
DNA: TGTGCCAGCCGGACGTTCCAGGGGCTAGACTACGAGCAGTACTTC

size: NA
V: TRBV30
D: NA
J: TRBJ1-4
CDR3: CAWSRRRGEKLFF
DNA: TGTGCCTGGAGCCGTCGAAGGGGTGAAAAACTGTTTTTT

size: NA
V: TRBV7-8
D: NA
J: TRBJ1-1
CDR3: CASSLVLGNTEAFF
DNA: TGTGCCAGCAGCTTAGTCCTGGGGAACACTGAAGCTTTCTTT

size: NA
V: TRBV5-5
D: NA
J: TRBJ2-1
CDR3: CASSGGQPSSYNEQFF
DNA: TGTGCCAGCAGCGGAGGACAGCCAAGCTCCTACAATGAGCAGTTCTTC

size: NA
V: TRBV5-1
D: TRBD2
J: TRBJ2-7
CDR3: CASSPIGGGLADEQYF
DNA: TGCGCCAGCAGTCCGATCGGGGGGGGACTAGCGGACGAGCAGTACTTC

size: NA
V: TRBV29-1
D: NA
J: TRBJ1-4
CDR3: CSVTGPTNEKLFF
DNA: TGCAGCGTAACAGGGCCCACTAATGAAAAACTGTTTTTT

size: NA
V: TRBV7-6
D: TRBD1
J: TRBJ1-1
CDR3: CASSLEGASTEAFF
DNA: TGTGCCAGCAGCTTAGAGGGGGCGAGCACTGAAGCTTTCTTT

size: NA
V: TRBV7-9
D: TRBD2
J: TRBJ2-3
CDR3: CASSLSPSLAGTDTQYF
DNA: TGTGCCAGCAGCTTGTCGCCCTCTTTAGCGGGGACAGATACGCAGTATTTT

size: NA
V: TRBV6-1
D: NA
J: TRBJ1-5
CDR3: CASSEYQPQHF
DNA: TGTGCCAGCAGTGAGTATCAGCCCCAGCATTTT

size: NA
V: TRBV5-1
D: TRBD2
J: TRBJ2-4
CDR3: CASSLDPGWRGSLSKNIQYF
DNA: TGCGCCAGCAGCTTGGACCCTGGCTGGCGCGGGAGCTTGTCCAAAAACATTCAGTACTTC

size: NA
V: TRBV6-1
D: TRBD2
J: TRBJ2-3
CDR3: CASSELAGADTQYF
DNA: TGTGCCAGCAGTGAACTAGCGGGAGCAGATACGCAGTATTTT